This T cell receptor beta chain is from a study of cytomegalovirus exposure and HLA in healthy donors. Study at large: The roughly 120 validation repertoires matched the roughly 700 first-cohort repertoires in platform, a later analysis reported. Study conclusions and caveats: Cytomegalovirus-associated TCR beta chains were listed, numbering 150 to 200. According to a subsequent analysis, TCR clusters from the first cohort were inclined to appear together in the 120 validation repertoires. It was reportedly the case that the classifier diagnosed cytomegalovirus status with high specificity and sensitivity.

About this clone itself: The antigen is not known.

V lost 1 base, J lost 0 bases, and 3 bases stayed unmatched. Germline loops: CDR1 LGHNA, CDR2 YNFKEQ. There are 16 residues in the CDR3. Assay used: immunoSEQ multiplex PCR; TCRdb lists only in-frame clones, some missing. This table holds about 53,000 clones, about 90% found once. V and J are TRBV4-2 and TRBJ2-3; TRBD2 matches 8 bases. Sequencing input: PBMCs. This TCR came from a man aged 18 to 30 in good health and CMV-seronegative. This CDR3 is CASSQVASGSTDTQYF. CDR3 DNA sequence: TGTGCCAGCAGCCAAGTCGCTAGCGGGAGCACAGATACGCAGTATTTT.